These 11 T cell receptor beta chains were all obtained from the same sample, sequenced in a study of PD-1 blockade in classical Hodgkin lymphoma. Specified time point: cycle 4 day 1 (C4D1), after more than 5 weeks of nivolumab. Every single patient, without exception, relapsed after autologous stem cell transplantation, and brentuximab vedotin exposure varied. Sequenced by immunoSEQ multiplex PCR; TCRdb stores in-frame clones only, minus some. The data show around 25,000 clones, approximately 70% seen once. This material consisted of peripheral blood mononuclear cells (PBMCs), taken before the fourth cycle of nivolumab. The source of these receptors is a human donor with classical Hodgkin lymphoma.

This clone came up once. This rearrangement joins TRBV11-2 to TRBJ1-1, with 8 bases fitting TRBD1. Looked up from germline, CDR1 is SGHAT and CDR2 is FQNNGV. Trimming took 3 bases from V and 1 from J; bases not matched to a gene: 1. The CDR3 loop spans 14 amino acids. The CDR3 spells CASSFGQGNTEAFF. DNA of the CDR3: TGTGCCAGCAGCTTTGGACAGGGGAACACTGAAGCTTTCTTT.

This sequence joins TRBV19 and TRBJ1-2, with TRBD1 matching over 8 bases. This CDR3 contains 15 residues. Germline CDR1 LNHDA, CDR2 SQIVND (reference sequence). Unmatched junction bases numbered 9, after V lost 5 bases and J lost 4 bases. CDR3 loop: CASSPWDRTVYGYTF. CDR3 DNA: TGTGCCAGTAGTCCATGGGACAGGACCGTCTATGGCTACACCTTC.

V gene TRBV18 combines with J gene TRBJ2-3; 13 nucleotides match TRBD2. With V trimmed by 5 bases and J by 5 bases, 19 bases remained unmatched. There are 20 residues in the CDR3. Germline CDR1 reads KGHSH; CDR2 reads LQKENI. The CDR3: CASSAINDITSGGAKDTQYF. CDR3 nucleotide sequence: TGTGCCAGCTCAGCAATAAACGACATAACTAGCGGGGGGGCCAAAGATACGCAGTATTTT.

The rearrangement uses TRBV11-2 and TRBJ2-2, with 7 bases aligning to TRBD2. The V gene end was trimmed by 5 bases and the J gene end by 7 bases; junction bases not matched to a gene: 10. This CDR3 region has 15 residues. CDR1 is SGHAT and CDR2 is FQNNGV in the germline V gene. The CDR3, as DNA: TGTGCCAGCAGCCCCCCGGGGAGGGGTGGCGGGGAGCTGTTTTTT. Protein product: CASSPPGRGGGELFF.

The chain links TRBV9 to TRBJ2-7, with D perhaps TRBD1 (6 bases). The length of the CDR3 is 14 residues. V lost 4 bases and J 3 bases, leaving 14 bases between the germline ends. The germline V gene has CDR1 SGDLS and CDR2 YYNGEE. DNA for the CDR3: TGTGCCAGCAGCCCCGGACAGAGTGGCTACGAGCAGTACTTC. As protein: CASSPGQSGYEQYF.

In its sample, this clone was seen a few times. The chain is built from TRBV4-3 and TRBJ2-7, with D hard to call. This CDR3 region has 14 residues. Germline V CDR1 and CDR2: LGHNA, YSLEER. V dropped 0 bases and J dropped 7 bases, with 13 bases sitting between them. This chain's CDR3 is CASSQDPSYGEQYF. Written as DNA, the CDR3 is TGCGCCAGCAGCCAAGATCCTTCCTACGGGGAGCAGTACTTC.

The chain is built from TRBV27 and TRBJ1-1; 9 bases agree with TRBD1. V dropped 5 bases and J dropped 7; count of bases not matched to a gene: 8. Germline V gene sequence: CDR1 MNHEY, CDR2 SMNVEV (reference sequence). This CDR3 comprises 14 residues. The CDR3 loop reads CASSEAGTGSEAFF. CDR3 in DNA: TGTGCCAGCAGTGAAGCCGGGACAGGGAGTGAAGCTTTCTTT.

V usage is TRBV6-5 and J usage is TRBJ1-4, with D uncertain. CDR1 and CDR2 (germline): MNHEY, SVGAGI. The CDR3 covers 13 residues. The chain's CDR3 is CASGGQENEKLFF. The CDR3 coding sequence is TGTGCATCCGGAGGGCAGGAGAATGAAAAACTGTTTTTT.

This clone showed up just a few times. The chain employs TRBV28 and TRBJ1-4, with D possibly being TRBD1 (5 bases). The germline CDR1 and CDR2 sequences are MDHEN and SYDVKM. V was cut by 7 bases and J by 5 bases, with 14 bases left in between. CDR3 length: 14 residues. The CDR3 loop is CASITGTLNEKLFF. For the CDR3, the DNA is TGTGCCAGCATTACCGGGACGCTAAATGAAAAACTGTTTTTT. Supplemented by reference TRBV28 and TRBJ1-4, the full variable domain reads DVKVTQSSRYLVKRTGEKVFLECVQDMDHENMFWYRQDPGLGLRLIYFSYDVKMKEKGDIPEGYSVSREKKERFSLILESASTNQTSMYLCASITGTLNEKLFFGSGTQLSVL.

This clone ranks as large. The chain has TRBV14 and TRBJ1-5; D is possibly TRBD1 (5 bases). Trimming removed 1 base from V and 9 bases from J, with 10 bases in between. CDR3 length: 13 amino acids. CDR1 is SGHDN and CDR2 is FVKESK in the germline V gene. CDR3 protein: CASSQGDGRPQHF. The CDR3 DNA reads TGTGCCAGCAGCCAAGGGGACGGACGGCCCCAGCATTTT.

The CDR3 protein is CASGGRGIGNEKLFF. In DNA, the CDR3 is TGTGCCAGCGGTGGACGGGGGATAGGTAATGAAAAACTGTTTTTT. This chain connects TRBV6-1 to TRBJ1-4; D is possibly TRBD1 (5 bases). Germline V lookup: CDR1 MNHNS, CDR2 SASEGT. Trimming pared 8 bases from V and 4 bases from J, leaving 17 bases between. This CDR3 region has 15 residues.